This is a list of T cell receptor beta chains from one sample in a study of identical twins. MiXCR, applied by TCRdb to the 5' RACE reads, yields one record per CDR3 protein. The sample records 1,800,000 or so distinct CDR3 sequences, about 30% being singletons. Sequenced: cord blood. The origin of the receptors is a newborn girl in good health. CDR3s include the opening cysteine and the closing phenylalanine or tryptophan. A D gene is named only where the DNA matches it firmly. Some rows have no size entry. The others give once, few or many, or a class for an expanded clone.

CSARTSGLQEAQYF	TGCAGTGCGCGGACTAGCGGACTTCAAGAGGCCCAGTACTTC	14	TRBD2	TRBJ2-5	TRBV20-1	NA
CASSNKKPGQGYDEQYF	TGTGCCAGTAGTAATAAGAAACCGGGACAGGGGTACGACGAGCAGTACTTC	17	TRBD1	TRBJ2-7	TRBV19	NA
CASSRLSTGGRTEAFF	TGTGCCAGCAGCCGCCTTTCTACAGGGGGGCGAACTGAAGCTTTCTTT	16	TRBD1	TRBJ1-1	TRBV28	NA
CASGLPYTGELFF	TGTGCTAGTGGTTTGCCTTACACCGGGGAGCTGTTTTTT	13	NA	TRBJ2-2	TRBV12-5	NA
CSARVSGTGPLGQYF	TGCAGTGCTAGAGTCAGTGGGACAGGGCCTCTAGGGCAGTACTTC	15	TRBD1	TRBJ2-5	TRBV20-1	few
CASSLGPPGTGPQETQYF	TGCGCCAGCAGCTTGGGACCACCCGGGACAGGGCCCCAAGAGACCCAGTACTTC	18	TRBD1	TRBJ2-5	TRBV5-1	few
CASSTSSGSTDTQYF	TGTGCCAGCAGCACCTCTAGCGGAAGCACAGATACGCAGTATTTT	15	TRBD2	TRBJ2-3	TRBV7-2	NA
CASRINSNQPQHF	TGTGCCAGCAGAATAAATAGCAATCAGCCCCAGCATTTT	13	NA	TRBJ1-5	TRBV6-1	few
CASSHSGLADANTGELFF	TGCGCCAGCAGCCACTCGGGACTAGCGGATGCGAACACCGGGGAGCTGTTTTTT	18	TRBD2	TRBJ2-2	TRBV4-1	few
CAISDGGRKSTDTQYF	TGTGCCATCAGTGATGGGGGTAGGAAGAGCACAGATACGCAGTATTTT	16	NA	TRBJ2-3	TRBV10-3	many
CASSKAGSGGQLYNEQFF	TGTGCCAGCAGCAAAGCGGGAAGCGGGGGGCAACTCTACAATGAGCAGTTCTTC	18	NA	TRBJ2-1	TRBV21-1	NA